Listed here are 5 T cell receptor beta chains from one sample, sequenced in a study of blood T cells in healthy people across ages (dated by TCRdb to between 2014 and 2017). Receptor libraries were prepared by 5' RACE. TCRdb lists the instrument as Illumina HiSeq 2500. A second about 7 to 11 cycle PCR used a sample-barcoded 5' primer and a J-beta primer mix. Starting from the raw public reads, TCRdb applied fastp trimming at Q25, assembled clones with MiXCR and retained in-frame beta chains. Records with the same CDR3 protein are collapsed into one entry carrying the most frequent genes and DNA. Here the sample has 850,000 to 950,000 distinct CDR3 sequences; about 30% occur a single time. Roughly 17% of the sample belongs to the ten largest clones. The sequenced sample consisted of blood. Every receptor here comes from a woman of 80 years or more in good health.

The chain uses TRBV5-1 and TRBJ2-6; D unclear. V lost 6 bases and J 4 bases, leaving 8 bases between the germline ends. The CDR3 runs 13 residues. CDR1 is SGHRS, CDR2 YFSETQ, per germline. The CDR3 protein is CASKTAGANVLTF. Here the CDR3 DNA reads TGCGCCAGCAAGACGGCCGGGGCCAACGTCCTGACTTTC.

This clonotype occurred a few times. V usage is TRBV28 and J usage is TRBJ1-1; no definite D call. CDR1 and CDR2 from the germline V gene are MDHEN and SYDVKM. The CDR3 contains 11 residues. V dropped 9 bases and J dropped 1 base, with 6 bases sitting between them. CDR3 protein: CASVQNTEAFF. CDR3 DNA: TGTGCCAGTGTCCAGAACACTGAAGCTTTCTTT.

Concerning this clonotype itself: One end of the junction is discordant with germline, which a read error may explain. J is TRBJ1-2 and V is TRBV7-2, with D maybe TRBD1 (5 bases). The CDR3 sequence is 14 residues long. The germline V gene has CDR1 SGHTA and CDR2 FQGNSA. The CDR3 here is CASSFLGGNCGYTF. In DNA form, the CDR3 reads TGTGCCAGCAGCTTCTTGGGGGGGAACTGTGGCTACACCTTC.

There are a few counts of this clonotype. This rearrangement joins TRBV24-1 to TRBJ2-5, with no clear D. The CDR3 has 13 residues. From germline, CDR1 is KGHDR and CDR2 SFDVKD. V lost 3 bases and J lost 3, with 7 bases in between. In DNA, the CDR3 is TGTGCCACCAGTGATGGGGTCGAAGAGACCCAGTACTTC. Translating gives CATSDGVEETQYF.

Comment on this clonotype: A much larger clonotype is one base distant, so this may be a read error. This chain joins TRBV6-2 or TRBV6-3 and TRBJ2-7; TRBD1 is a possible D gene (6 bases). The CDR3 is 16 residues long. Germline V gives CDR1 MNHEY, CDR2 SVGEGT. CDR3 amino acids: CATSFRQAIPPYEQYF. The CDR3 bases are TGTGCCACCAGTTTCCGACAGGCCATTCCTCCCTACGAGCAGTACTTC.